This is a list of T cell receptor beta chains from one sample in a study of cytomegalovirus exposure and HLA in healthy donors. TCRdb's copy holds only in-frame clones and misses some; the assay was immunoSEQ multiplex PCR. The profile shows 95,000 to 150,000 clones, less than 80% of them singletons. The sample consisted of PBMCs. The receptor set was obtained from a woman aged 50 to 60 in good health and CMV-seronegative. Both conserved end residues are part of each CDR3. The D gene is left open where the match is weak. Size values are once, few and many counts, or a class for expanded clones, and some rows have none.

V	size	D	J	CDR3	DNA
TRBV5-1	.	.	TRBJ1-4	CASSPHFRRPFEGGEKLFF	TGCGCCAGCAGTCCTCATTTCCGGAGACCCTTCGAGGGCGGTGAAAAACTGTTTTTT
TRBV28	.	TRBD1	TRBJ1-5	CASSPEGQGATPQHF	TGTGCCAGCAGTCCCGAGGGGCAGGGGGCGACGCCCCAGCATTTT
TRBV5-1	.	.	TRBJ1-1	CASKFFDITTEAFF	TGCGCCAGCAAATTCTTCGACATTACCACTGAAGCTTTCTTT
TRBV4-3	once	TRBD2	TRBJ2-1	CASSQGLAGHSSYNEQFF	TGCGCCAGCAGCCAAGGACTAGCGGGACACTCCTCCTACAATGAGCAGTTCTTC
TRBV7-2	.	TRBD1	TRBJ2-7	CASSSRDRGFYEQYF	TGTGCCAGCAGCTCCCGGGACAGGGGGTTCTACGAGCAGTACTTC
TRBV6-1	.	TRBD1	TRBJ2-3	CASRTGARGTQYF	TGTGCCAGCAGGACAGGGGCCCGTGGGACGCAGTATTTT
TRBV2	.	.	TRBJ2-5	CASSGQGERETQYF	TGTGCCAGCAGTGGGCAGGGTGAGAGGGAGACCCAGTACTTC
TRBV5-5	once	TRBD2	TRBJ2-7	CTSSPWGGEYEQYF	TGTACCAGCAGCCCCTGGGGGGGTGAGTACGAGCAGTACTTC
TRBV7-2	.	TRBD1	TRBJ2-3	CASRSPGQGVTDTQYF	TGTGCCAGCAGGTCCCCGGGACAGGGCGTCACAGATACGCAGTATTTT
TRBV4-3	.	TRBD1	TRBJ2-1	CASSQSGTVPYNEQFF	TGCGCCAGCAGCCAATCCGGGACAGTCCCCTACAATGAGCAGTTCTTC
TRBV4-3	.	TRBD2	TRBJ2-1	CASSQGGLAVYNEQFF	TGCGCCAGCAGCCAAGGAGGACTAGCGGTCTACAATGAGCAGTTCTTC
TRBV20-1	few	.	TRBJ1-5	CSARGEQPQHF	TGCAGTGCTAGAGGAGAACAGCCCCAGCATTTT
TRBV28	.	.	TRBJ1-2	CASNSGNYGYTF	TGTGCCAGCAACTCAGGGAACTATGGCTACACCTTC
TRBV5-1	few	.	TRBJ2-2	CASSLSVQGGPGELFF	TGCGCCAGCAGCTTGTCCGTGCAGGGCGGTCCCGGGGAGCTGTTTTTT
TRBV28	.	.	TRBJ1-1	CASSLTVNTEAFF	TGTGCCAGCAGCCTCACAGTGAACACTGAAGCTTTCTTT
TRBV28	.	TRBD1	TRBJ1-1	CASSLGDRGSGEAFF	TGTGCCAGCAGTTTAGGGGACAGGGGAAGTGGTGAAGCTTTCTTT
TRBV6-1	.	.	TRBJ1-5	CASGWGQPQHF	TGTGCCAGCGGGTGGGGCCAGCCCCAGCATTTT
TRBV2	.	TRBD1	TRBJ2-7	CASSGRPGQAYEQYF	TGTGCCAGCAGTGGCCGGCCGGGACAGGCCTACGAGCAGTACTTC
TRBV7-8	.	TRBD2	TRBJ2-4	CASSMRLAGPEKIQYF	TGTGCCAGCAGCATGAGACTAGCGGGACCTGAAAAAATTCAGTACTTC
TRBV19	.	.	TRBJ2-2	CASSVYGGGELFF	TGTGCCAGTAGTGTGTATGGAGGCGGGGAGCTGTTTTTT
TRBV27	.	TRBD1	TRBJ1-2	CASSFVSTGRYGYTF	TGTGCCAGCAGTTTTGTGTCGACAGGGCGGTATGGCTACACCTTC
TRBV4-3	.	.	TRBJ2-1	CASSQDGVKEQFF	TGCGCCAGCAGCCAAGACGGGGTCAAAGAGCAGTTCTTC
TRBV7-2	few	TRBD2	TRBJ2-7	CASRTGGSSYEQYF	TGTGCCAGCAGAACCGGCGGGAGCTCCTACGAGCAGTACTTC
TRBV4-1	.	TRBD2	TRBJ2-1	CASSEAPAGGYNEQFF	TGCGCCAGCAGCGAAGCCCCAGCGGGAGGCTACAATGAGCAGTTCTTC
TRBV11-3	many	TRBD1	TRBJ2-5	CASSSPGGVETQYF	TGTGCCAGCAGCTCTCCAGGGGGAGTCGAGACCCAGTACTTC
TRBV7-2	.	.	TRBJ1-2	CASTFAGLYGYTF	TGTGCCAGCACCTTTGCGGGGTTATATGGCTACACCTTC
TRBV9	.	TRBD2	TRBJ2-7	CASSVGATSEYEQYF	TGTGCCAGCAGCGTAGGGGCCACTAGCGAGTACGAGCAGTACTTC
TRBV27	.	TRBD1	TRBJ1-2	CASSSGQGYNYGYTF	TGTGCCAGCAGTTCAGGACAGGGGTACAACTATGGCTACACCTTC
TRBV7-6	.	TRBD1	TRBJ1-2	CASSAQGYGYTF	TGTGCCAGCAGCGCACAGGGGTATGGCTACACCTTC
TRBV5-4	.	.	TRBJ1-1	CASRTVGGEAFF	TGTGCCAGCAGGACGGTAGGGGGTGAAGCTTTCTTT
TRBV29-1	.	.	TRBJ1-5	CSVAGTLGQPQHF	TGCAGCGTGGCCGGGACACTCGGCCAGCCCCAGCATTTT
TRBV7-9	.	.	TRBJ1-1	CSSSAGVPEAFF	TGTTCCAGCAGCGCCGGAGTGCCTGAAGCTTTCTTT
TRBV15	.	TRBD1	TRBJ2-7	CATSRDGTGSYEQYF	TGTGCCACCAGCAGAGACGGGACAGGATCCTACGAGCAGTACTTC
TRBV2	.	.	TRBJ1-2	CASSENTPRDYGYTF	TGTGCCAGCAGTGAGAACACTCCCCGGGACTATGGCTACACCTTC
TRBV28	.	TRBD1	TRBJ1-6	CASSQGARSPLHF	TGTGCCAGCAGCCAGGGGGCGCGTTCACCCCTCCACTTT
TRBV11-3	.	TRBD2	TRBJ2-1	CASSLGAGVGFNEQFF	TGTGCCAGCAGCTTAGGGGCGGGGGTCGGGTTCAATGAGCAGTTCTTC
TRBV21-1	.	.	TRBJ2-7	CASRKGGTLFYEQYF	TGTGCCAGCAGGAAGGGAGGGACCCTCTTCTACGAGCAGTACTTC
TRBV7-2	.	.	TRBJ1-5	CASSLEGVAQPQHF	TGTGCCAGCAGCTTAGAGGGAGTGGCTCAGCCCCAGCATTTT
TRBV28	.	.	TRBJ2-3	CASCRGAPAADTQYF	TGTGCCAGCTGCCGTGGTGCACCCGCGGCAGATACGCAGTATTTT
TRBV4-2	few	.	TRBJ2-2	CASSQDSRGTGELFF	TGTGCCAGCAGCCAAGACAGCCGGGGCACCGGGGAGCTGTTTTTT
TRBV2	.	TRBD1	TRBJ1-4	CASRNRGGPFNEKLFF	TGTGCCAGCCGGAATAGAGGGGGCCCTTTTAATGAAAAACTGTTTTTT
TRBV5-1	once	.	TRBJ1-6	CASSRSSYNSPLHF	TGCGCCAGCAGCCGTAGCTCCTATAATTCACCCCTCCACTTT
TRBV18	.	.	TRBJ1-5	CASSPGGDQPQHF	TGTGCCAGCTCCCCGGGGGGGGATCAGCCCCAGCATTTT
TRBV7-9	few	TRBD2	TRBJ2-1	CASSFYLGGRLPNEQFF	TGTGCCAGCAGCTTCTACCTTGGCGGGAGGTTACCCAATGAGCAGTTCTTC
TRBV10-3	once	TRBD1	TRBJ1-5	CAISSADRASLGDQPQHF	TGTGCCATCAGTTCGGCCGACAGGGCAAGTTTAGGCGATCAGCCCCAGCATTTT
TRBV5-8	.	.	TRBJ1-2	CASSPWVLKYGYTF	TGTGCCAGCAGCCCCTGGGTACTAAAGTATGGCTACACCTTC
TRBV7-2	.	TRBD1	TRBJ2-7	CASSLTGTASSYEQYF	TGTGCCAGCAGCTTAACGGGGACAGCCAGCTCCTACGAGCAGTACTTC
TRBV11-2	few	TRBD1	TRBJ1-2	CASSLAGTGGVYGYTF	TGTGCCAGCAGCTTAGCCGGGACAGGGGGCGTCTATGGCTACACCTTC
TRBV30	few	.	TRBJ1-2	CAWNGPEDGYTF	TGTGCCTGGAACGGTCCCGAGGATGGCTACACCTTC
TRBV5-6	.	TRBD2	TRBJ2-7	CASSGLASYEQYF	TGTGCCAGCAGCGGACTAGCGTCGTACGAGCAGTACTTC
TRBV9	.	TRBD2	TRBJ2-1	CASSPLSGRAGNEQFF	TGTGCCAGCAGCCCCTTAAGCGGGAGGGCCGGCAATGAGCAGTTCTTC
TRBV7-2	few	TRBD2	TRBJ2-7	CASSLGASGTSYEQYF	TGTGCCAGCAGCTTAGGAGCTAGCGGGACATCCTACGAGCAGTACTTC